This TCR beta chain was documented in a study of blood T cells in healthy people across ages. Study as a whole: About one barcoded beta molecule per two T cells was the capture yield of template switching.

CDR1 SEHNR and CDR2 FQNEAQ come from the germline V gene (reference sequence). This CDR3 comprises 13 residues. In the case of this clonotype: An end of the junction differs from the germline gene, which may be a read error.

Combining a sample-barcoded 5' primer with a J-beta primer mix, a second PCR ran for 7 to 11 cycles. There were at least 2.5 million CDR3-containing paired-end reads obtained from each sample. TCRdb passed the 5' RACE reads through MiXCR, listing each CDR3 protein once. The repertoire holds 700,000 to 950,000 distinct CDR3 sequences, with approximately 39% as singletons. This clonotype was sampled from an older woman in good health. The source material was blood. This chain joins TRBV7-9 and TRBJ1-4; no clear D. This CDR3 reads CASSPSFGEKLVF. Here the CDR3 DNA reads TGTGCCAGCAGCCCATCATTTGGCGAAAAACTGGTTTTT.